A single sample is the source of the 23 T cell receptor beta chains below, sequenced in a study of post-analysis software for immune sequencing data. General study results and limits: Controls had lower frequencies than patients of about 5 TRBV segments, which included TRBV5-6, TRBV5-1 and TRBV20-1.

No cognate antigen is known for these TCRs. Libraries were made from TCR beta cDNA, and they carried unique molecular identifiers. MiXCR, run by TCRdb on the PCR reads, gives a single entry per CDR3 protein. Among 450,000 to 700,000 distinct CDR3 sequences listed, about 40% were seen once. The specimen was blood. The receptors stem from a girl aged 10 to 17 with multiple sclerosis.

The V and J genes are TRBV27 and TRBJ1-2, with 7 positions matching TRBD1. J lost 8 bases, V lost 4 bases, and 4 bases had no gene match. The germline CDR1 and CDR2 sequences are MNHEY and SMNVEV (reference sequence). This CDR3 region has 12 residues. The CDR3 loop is CASSSPGGGYTF. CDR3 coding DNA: TGTGCCAGCAGTTCCCCAGGGGGGGGCTACACCTTC.

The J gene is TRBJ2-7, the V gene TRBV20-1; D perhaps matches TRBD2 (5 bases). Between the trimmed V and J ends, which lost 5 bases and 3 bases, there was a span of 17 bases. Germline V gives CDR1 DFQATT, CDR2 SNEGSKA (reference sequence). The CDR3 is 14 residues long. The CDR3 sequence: CSAFNPGFNYEQYF. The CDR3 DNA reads TGCAGTGCTTTTAACCCGGGATTCAACTACGAGCAGTACTTC.

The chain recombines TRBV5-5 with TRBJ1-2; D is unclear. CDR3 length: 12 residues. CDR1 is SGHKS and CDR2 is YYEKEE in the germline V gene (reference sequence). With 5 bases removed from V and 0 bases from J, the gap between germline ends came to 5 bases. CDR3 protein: CASRFSNYGYTF. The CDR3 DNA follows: TGTGCCAGCAGATTTTCTAACTATGGCTACACCTTC. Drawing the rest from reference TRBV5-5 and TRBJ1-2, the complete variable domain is DAGVTQSPTHLIKTRGQQVTLRCSPISGHKSVSWYQQVLGQGPQFIFQYYEKEERGRGNFPDRFSARQFPNYSSELNVNALLLGDSALYLCASRFSNYGYTFGSGTRLTVV.

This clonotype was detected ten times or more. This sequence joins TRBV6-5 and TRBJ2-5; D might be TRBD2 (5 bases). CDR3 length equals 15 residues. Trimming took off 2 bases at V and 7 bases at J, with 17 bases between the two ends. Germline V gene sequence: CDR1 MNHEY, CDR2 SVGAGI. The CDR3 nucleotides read TGTGCCAGCAGTTACGCGACCGACGGTGCGGGGACCCAGTACTTC. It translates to CASSYATDGAGTQYF.

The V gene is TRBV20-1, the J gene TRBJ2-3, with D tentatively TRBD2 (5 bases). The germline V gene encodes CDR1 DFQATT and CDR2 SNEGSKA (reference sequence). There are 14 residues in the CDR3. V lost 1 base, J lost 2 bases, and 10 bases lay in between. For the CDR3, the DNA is TGCAGTGCTAGAGTGAGCGGAAACACAGATACGCAGTATTTT. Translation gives CSARVSGNTDTQYF.

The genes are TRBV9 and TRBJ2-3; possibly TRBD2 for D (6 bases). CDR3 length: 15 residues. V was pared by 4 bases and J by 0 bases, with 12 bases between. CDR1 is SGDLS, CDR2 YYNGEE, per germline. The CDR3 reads CASSSRGTSTDTQYF. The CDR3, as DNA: TGTGCCAGCAGCTCCCGGGGGACTAGCACAGATACGCAGTATTTT.

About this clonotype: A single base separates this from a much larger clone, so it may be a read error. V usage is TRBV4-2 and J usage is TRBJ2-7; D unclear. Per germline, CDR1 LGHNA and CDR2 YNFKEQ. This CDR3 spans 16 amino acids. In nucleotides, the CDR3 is TGTGTCAGCAGCCAAGTAACGCTAACCTCGCCGGGCGAGCAGTACTTC. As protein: CVSSQVTLTSPGEQYF.

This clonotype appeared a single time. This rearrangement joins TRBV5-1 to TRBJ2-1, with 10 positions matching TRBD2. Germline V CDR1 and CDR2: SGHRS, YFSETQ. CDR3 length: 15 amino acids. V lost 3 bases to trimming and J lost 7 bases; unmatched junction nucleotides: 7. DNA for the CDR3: TGCGCCAGCAGCTCAAGCGGGGGGGCTGGGAATGAGCAGTTCTTC. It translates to CASSSSGGAGNEQFF.

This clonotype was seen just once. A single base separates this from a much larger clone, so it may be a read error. DNA of the CDR3: TGTGCCATCCAATTTGCGGGGGTTGATACCTATGAGCAGTACTTC. This translates into CAIQFAGVDTYEQYF. The gene calls are TRBV6-4 and TRBJ2-5, with TRBD2 matching over 7 bases. The CDR3 has 15 amino acids. From germline, CDR1 is MRHNA and CDR2 SNTAGT. J gave up 11 bases and V 10 bases, and 22 bases lay outside the gene matches.

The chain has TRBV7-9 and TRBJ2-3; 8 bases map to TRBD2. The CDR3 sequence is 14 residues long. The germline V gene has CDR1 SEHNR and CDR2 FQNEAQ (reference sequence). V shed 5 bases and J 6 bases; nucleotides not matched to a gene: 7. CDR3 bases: TGTGCCAGCAGCGGAAGGACTAGCTTCGATACGCAGTATTTT. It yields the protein CASSGRTSFDTQYF.

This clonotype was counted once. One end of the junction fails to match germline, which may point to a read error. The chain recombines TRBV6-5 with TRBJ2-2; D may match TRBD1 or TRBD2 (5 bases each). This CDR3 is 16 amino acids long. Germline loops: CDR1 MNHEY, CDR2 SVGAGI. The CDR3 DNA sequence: TGTGCCAGCAGTTACTCGATTTCTAGGGGCACCGGGGAGCTGTTGTTT. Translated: CASSYSISRGTGELLF.

The CDR3 DNA follows: TGCGCCAGCAGCTTGTTGCGGGGGGGTAGCACAGATACGCAGTATTTT. Amino acids: CASSLLRGGSTDTQYF. The V and J genes are TRBV5-1 and TRBJ2-3, with TRBD2 matching 9 bases. Per the germline V gene, CDR1 is SGHRS and CDR2 is YFSETQ. The CDR3 is 16 amino acids. After removal of 1 base from V and 0 bases from J, the junction contained 3 bases not matched to a gene.

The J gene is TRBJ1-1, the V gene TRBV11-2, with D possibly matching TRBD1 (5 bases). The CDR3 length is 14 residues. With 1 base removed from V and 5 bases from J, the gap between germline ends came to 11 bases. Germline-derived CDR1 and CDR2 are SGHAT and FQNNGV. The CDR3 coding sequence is TGTGCCAGCAGCTTAGTCCGGGGGAGGACTGAAGCTTTCTTT. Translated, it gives CASSLVRGRTEAFF.

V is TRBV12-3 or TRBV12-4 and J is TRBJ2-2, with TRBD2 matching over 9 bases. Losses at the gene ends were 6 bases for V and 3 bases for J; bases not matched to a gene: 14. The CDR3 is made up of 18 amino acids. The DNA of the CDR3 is TGTGCCAGCAGGTGGGAGGGTGTAGCGGGAGTCGACACCGGGGAGCTGTTTTTT. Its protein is CASRWEGVAGVDTGELFF.

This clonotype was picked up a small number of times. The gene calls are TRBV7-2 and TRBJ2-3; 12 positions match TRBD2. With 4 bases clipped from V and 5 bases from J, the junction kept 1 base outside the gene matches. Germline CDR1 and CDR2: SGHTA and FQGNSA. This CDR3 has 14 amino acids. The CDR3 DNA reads TGTGCCAGCAGCTGGGGACTAGCGGGAGATACGCAGTATTTT. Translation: CASSWGLAGDTQYF. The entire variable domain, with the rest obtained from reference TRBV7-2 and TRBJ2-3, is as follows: GAGVSQSPSNKVTEKGKDVELRCDPISGHTALYWYRQSLGQGLEFLIYFQGNSAPDKSGLPSDRFSAERTGGSVSTLTIQRTQQEDSAVYLCASSWGLAGDTQYFGPGTRLTVL.

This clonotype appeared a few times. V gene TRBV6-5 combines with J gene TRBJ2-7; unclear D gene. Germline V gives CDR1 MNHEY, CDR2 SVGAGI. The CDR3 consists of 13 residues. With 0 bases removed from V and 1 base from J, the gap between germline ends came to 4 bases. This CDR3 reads CASSYSESYEQYF. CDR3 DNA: TGTGCCAGCAGTTACTCGGAGTCCTACGAGCAGTACTTC.

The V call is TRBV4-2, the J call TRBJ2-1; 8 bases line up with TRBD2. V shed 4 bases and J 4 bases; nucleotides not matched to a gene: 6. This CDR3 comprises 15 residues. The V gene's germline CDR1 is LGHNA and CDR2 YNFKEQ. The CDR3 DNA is TGTGCCAGCAGCCTCCGAGGCGGGGGGTACAATGAGCAGTTCTTC. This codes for CASSLRGGGYNEQFF.

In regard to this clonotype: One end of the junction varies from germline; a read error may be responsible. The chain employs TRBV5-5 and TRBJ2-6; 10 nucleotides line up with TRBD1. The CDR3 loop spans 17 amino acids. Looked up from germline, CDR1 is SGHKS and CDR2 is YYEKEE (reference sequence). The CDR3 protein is CASSYRDRGSGANVRTF. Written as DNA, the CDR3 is TGTGCCAGCAGCTACCGGGACAGGGGCTCTGGGGCCAACGTCCGGACTTTC.

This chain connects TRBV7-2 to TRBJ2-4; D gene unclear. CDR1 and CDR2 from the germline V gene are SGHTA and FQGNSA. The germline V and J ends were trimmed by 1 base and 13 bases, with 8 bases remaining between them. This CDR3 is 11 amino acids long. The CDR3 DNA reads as TGTGCCAGCAGCTTAGTGAAGGAGCAGTACTTC. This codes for CASSLVKEQYF.

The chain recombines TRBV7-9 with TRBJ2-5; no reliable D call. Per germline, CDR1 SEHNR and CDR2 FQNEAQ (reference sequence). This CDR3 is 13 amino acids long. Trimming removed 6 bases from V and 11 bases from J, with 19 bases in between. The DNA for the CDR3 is TGTGCCAGCAGTTTTGCCAGATGGGATGAGCAGTACTTC. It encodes CASSFARWDEQYF.

DNA of the CDR3: TGCGCCAGCAGACTAGCGGGGAAGGGTGAGCAGTTCTTC. It translates to CASRLAGKGEQFF. The chain has TRBV10-2 and TRBJ2-1; 10 bases map to TRBD2. After removal of 6 bases from V and 9 bases from J, the junction contained 5 bases not matched to a gene. Germline assignment: CDR1 WSHSY and CDR2 SAAADI. CDR3 size: 13 residues.

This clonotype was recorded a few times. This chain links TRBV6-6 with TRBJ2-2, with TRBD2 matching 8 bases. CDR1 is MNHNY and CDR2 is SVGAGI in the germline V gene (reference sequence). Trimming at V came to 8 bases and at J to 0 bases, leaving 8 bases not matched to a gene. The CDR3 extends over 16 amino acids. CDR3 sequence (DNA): TGTGCCAGCGTTAAAGCGGGAGCCTCGAACACCGGGGAGCTGTTTTTT. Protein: CASVKAGASNTGELFF.

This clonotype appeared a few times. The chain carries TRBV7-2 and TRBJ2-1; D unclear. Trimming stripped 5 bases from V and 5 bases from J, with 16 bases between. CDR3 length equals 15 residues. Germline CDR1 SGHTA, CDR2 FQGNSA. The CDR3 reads CASSISRFGDNEQFF. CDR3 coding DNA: TGTGCCAGCAGCATAAGTCGATTCGGAGACAATGAGCAGTTCTTC.